The 31 T cell receptor beta chains in this list originate from one sample, sequenced in a study of shared clonotypes between healthy human individuals (dated by TCRdb to the early 2020s). The library was obtained by the immunoSEQ multiplex PCR assay. TCRdb carries this immuneACCESS record with in-frame sequences only. Its versions omit some clonotypes, under half of them owing to an unresolved V gene in the studies checked, with the rest unexplained. The sample records about 1 million clones, about 76% of which are singletons. The ten largest account for approximately 1.5% of the sample. Material: memory CD4+ T cells sorted from blood. Read against the paper, the sample's cell subset or site label means: CD45RA-negative fraction. These receptors all stem from a man aged 18-30 years in good health.

The chain is built from TRBV19 and TRBJ2-7; 10 bases fit TRBD2. This CDR3 has 19 amino acids. With V trimmed by 6 bases and J by 6 bases, 23 bases remained unmatched. Per the germline V gene, CDR1 is LNHDA and CDR2 is SQIVND (reference sequence). CDR3 nucleotides: TGTGCCAGTAGCTACAGGGTAAGAGCGGGAGGGCCCTCGGCGGCCGAGCAGTACTTC. Amino acid sequence: CASSYRVRAGGPSAAEQYF.

This clone appeared a few times. This chain connects TRBV10-2 to TRBJ1-5, with D perhaps matching TRBD1 (6 bases). Per the germline V gene, CDR1 is WSHSY and CDR2 is SAAADI. The V end lost 2 bases, the J end lost 2 bases, and 10 bases lay between the germline ends. There are 15 residues in the CDR3. The CDR3 nucleotides are TGCGCCAGCAGTGAGCCAAGACAGGGCAATCAGCCCCAGCATTTT. This sequence encodes CASSEPRQGNQPQHF.

The table lists this clone with a count of one. The same CDR3 can be traced to other DNA sequences in this sample. The chain couples TRBV7-2 to TRBJ1-2; TRBD1 matches at 7 bases. V lost 5 bases and J lost 4; bases outside the gene matches: 7. The CDR3 covers 14 residues. Germline CDR1 and CDR2: SGHTA and FQGNSA. The CDR3, as DNA: TGTGCCAGCAGCCCACGACAGGGCGCCTATGGCTACACCTTC. The encoded protein is CASSPRQGAYGYTF.

The chain carries TRBV9 and TRBJ2-7; D possibly corresponds to TRBD2 (5 bases). Trimming pared 3 bases from V and 3 bases from J, leaving 13 bases between. CDR1 is SGDLS, CDR2 YYNGEE, per germline. CDR3 length: 14 amino acids. The CDR3 DNA is TGTGCCAGCAGCGCCGACTATCTTCACTACGAGCAGTACTTC. Amino acids: CASSADYLHYEQYF.

This clone was observed a few times. The chain recombines TRBV7-9 with TRBJ1-2; D is unresolved. The CDR3 spans 12 residues. The V end lost 8 bases, the J end lost 2 bases, and 9 bases lay between the germline ends. Germline V CDR1 and CDR2: SEHNR, FQNEAQ (reference sequence). CDR3 DNA: TGTGCCAGCGAAACACCGAACTATGGCTACACCTTC. The encoded protein is CASETPNYGYTF.

The chain employs TRBV25-1 and TRBJ2-7; perhaps TRBD2 as D (7 bases). This CDR3 contains 15 residues. From germline, CDR1 is MGHDK and CDR2 SYGVNS. Trimming took 3 bases from V and 5 from J, leaving 17 bases between them. The CDR3 sequence: CASSDYFGGADEQYF. The CDR3 DNA sequence: TGTGCCAGCAGTGACTATTTTGGGGGGGCTGACGAGCAGTACTTC.

The chain employs TRBV10-3 and TRBJ2-2; D is ambiguous. CDR3 size: 15 residues. Trimming took 3 bases from V and 0 from J, leaving 8 bases between them. Germline-derived CDR1 and CDR2 are ENHRY and SYGVKD. This CDR3 reads CAISDQIANTGELFF. CDR3 bases: TGTGCCATCAGTGACCAGATCGCGAACACCGGGGAGCTGTTTTTT.

This sequence joins TRBV19 and TRBJ2-5, with D unresolved. Deletions cut 1 base from V and 1 base from J, with 7 bases between. The germline CDR1 and CDR2 sequences are LNHDA and SQIVND (reference sequence). The CDR3 totals 14 residues. CDR3 region: CASSIAPFQETQYF. CDR3 nucleotide sequence: TGTGCCAGTAGTATAGCTCCCTTCCAAGAGACCCAGTACTTC. Variable domain in full (rest from reference TRBV19 and TRBJ2-5): DGGITQSPKYLFRKEGQNVTLSCEQNLNHDAMYWYRQDPGQGLRLIYYSQIVNDFQKGDIAEGYSVSREKKESFPLTVTSAQKNPTAFYLCASSIAPFQETQYFGPGTRLLVL.

The genes are TRBV6-5 and TRBJ2-7; 11 bases are a match to TRBD2. Germline lookup yields CDR1 MNHEY and CDR2 SVGAGI. With 5 bases clipped from V and 6 bases from J, the junction kept 6 bases outside the gene matches. This CDR3 region has 14 residues. CDR3 region: CASSPLAGDGEQYF. The CDR3 region has the DNA TGTGCCAGCAGTCCACTAGCGGGAGACGGCGAGCAGTACTTC.

With respect to this clone: This CDR3 is also generated by other DNA sequences in the sample. The V and J genes are TRBV7-2 and TRBJ2-5; tentatively, D is TRBD1 or TRBD2 (5 bases each). Germline CDR1 is SGHTA and CDR2 is FQGNSA. V lost 1 base and J 5 bases, leaving 8 bases between the germline ends. This CDR3 region has 13 residues. The CDR3: CASSLGGVETQYF. CDR3 DNA sequence: TGTGCCAGCAGCTTAGGAGGGGTCGAGACCCAGTACTTC.

As to this clone: Distinct nucleotide sequences in the sample also encode this CDR3. The gene calls are TRBV5-4 and TRBJ2-5; TRBD1 matches 7 bases. The junction had 4 bases not matched to a gene; V was cut back by 0 bases and J by 2 bases. This CDR3 is built from 15 residues. Germline loops: CDR1 SGHNT, CDR2 YYREEE (reference sequence). This CDR3 reads CASSLGGQLQETQYF. CDR3 nucleotide sequence: TGTGCCAGCAGCTTGGGGGGACAGCTACAAGAGACCCAGTACTTC. The whole variable domain, filled in from reference TRBV5-4 and TRBJ2-5, reads ETGVTQSPTHLIKTRGQQVTLRCSSQSGHNTVSWYQQALGQGPQFIFQYYREEENGRGNFPPRFSGLQFPNYSSELNVNALELDDSALYLCASSLGGQLQETQYFGPGTRLLVL.

CDR3 sequence (DNA): TGTGCCAGCAAATTTAGCAATCAGCCCCAGCATTTT. Encoded protein: CASKFSNQPQHF. V gene TRBV9 combines with J gene TRBJ1-5; D unresolved. The V gene lost 6 bases and the J gene lost 0 bases, with 4 bases spanning the gap. The CDR3 consists of 12 residues. Germline CDR1 is SGDLS and CDR2 is YYNGEE.

Remarks on this clone: Being one base from a much bigger clone, this may be a read error. This chain joins TRBV30 and TRBJ2-7, with D possibly being TRBD2 (7 bases). Germline loops: CDR1 GTSNPN, CDR2 SVGIG (reference sequence). The ends were cut back, 4 bases at V and 7 bases at J, with 11 bases in the middle. The CDR3 covers 11 residues. This chain's CDR3 is CAWKEGGEQYF. For the CDR3, the DNA is TGTGCCTGGAAGGAGGGGGGGGAGCAGTACTTC.

This clone was counted a single time. The genes are TRBV13 and TRBJ2-1, with D perhaps TRBD2 (5 bases). Germline CDR1 reads PRHDT; CDR2 reads FYEKMQ (reference sequence). V was pared by 5 bases and J by 7 bases, with 18 bases between. This CDR3 comprises 15 residues. Here the CDR3 reads CASSMRTGFGNEQFF. DNA for the CDR3: TGTGCCAGCAGCATGCGGACTGGGTTTGGGAATGAGCAGTTCTTC.

The gene calls are TRBV6-5 and TRBJ2-1, with 10 bases lining up with TRBD2. Germline CDR1 MNHEY, CDR2 SVGAGI. The trim removed 5 bases at V and 15 bases at J, leaving 10 bases unmatched. This CDR3 contains 13 residues. CDR3: CASSDPGTSVSFF. The CDR3 bases are TGTGCCAGCAGTGACCCAGGGACTAGCGTTTCGTTCTTC.

The rearrangement joins TRBV12-5 to TRBJ2-7; 8 bases fit TRBD1. The germline V gene encodes CDR1 LGHNT and CDR2 FRNRAP. V shed 5 bases and J 3 bases; nucleotides not matched to a gene: 3. The CDR3 covers 13 residues. Here the CDR3 DNA reads TGTGCTAGTGGTCCCGGACAGGGCTACGAGCAGTACTTC. Translated, it gives CASGPGQGYEQYF.

The chain combines TRBV7-2 with TRBJ2-1; D remains unclear. This CDR3 has 13 amino acids. CDR1 is SGHTA, CDR2 FQGNSA, per germline. Trimming cost V 1 base and J 5 bases, with 6 bases left between them. This CDR3 is CASSLGPNNEQFF. CDR3 in DNA: TGTGCCAGCAGCTTAGGTCCGAACAATGAGCAGTTCTTC.

This clone was observed a handful of times. V gene TRBV30 combines with J gene TRBJ2-3; D might be TRBD1 (6 bases). Germline assignment: CDR1 GTSNPN and CDR2 SVGIG (reference sequence). The CDR3 runs to 14 residues. V lost 3 bases, J lost 8 bases, and 18 bases lay in between. The CDR3 DNA reads TGTGCCTGGAGACAAAGGGGGTCAATGGTTACGCAGTATTTT. Protein: CAWRQRGSMVTQYF.

The sample holds one count of this clone. The V call is TRBV6-5, the J call TRBJ1-1, with D tentatively TRBD1 (5 bases). CDR3 size: 13 residues. Germline V CDR1 and CDR2: MNHEY, SVGAGI. The V end was cut by 6 bases, the J end by 1 base, with 9 bases between. In DNA form, the CDR3 reads TGTGCCAGCAGCCGGGACTGGAACACTGAAGCTTTCTTT. It yields the protein CASSRDWNTEAFF.

The CDR3 here is CASSVVMVGTGELFF. The CDR3 DNA follows: TGTGCCAGCAGTGTAGTCATGGTCGGCACCGGGGAGCTGTTTTTT. The chain has TRBV2 and TRBJ2-2, with D unclear. Germline V gene lookup returns CDR1 SNHLY and CDR2 FYNNEI. With 4 bases removed from V and 4 bases from J, the gap between germline ends came to 13 bases. The CDR3 extends over 15 amino acids.

The rearrangement links TRBV28 to TRBJ1-2; 10 bases line up with TRBD1. V lost 6 bases to trimming and J lost 6 bases; unmatched junction nucleotides: 7. The CDR3 covers 14 residues. CDR1 is MDHEN and CDR2 is SYDVKM in the germline V gene. Here the CDR3 DNA reads TGTGCCAGCAGGAGACAGGGGGCGATGCATGGCTACACCTTC. Encoded protein: CASRRQGAMHGYTF.

This sequence joins TRBV11-2 and TRBJ2-1, with D maybe TRBD2 (5 bases). Looked up from germline, CDR1 is SGHAT and CDR2 is FQNNGV. The ends were cut back, 6 bases at V and 1 base at J, with 13 bases in the middle. The CDR3 runs to 15 residues. CDR3 region: CASRMGGLSYNEQFF. The CDR3 coding sequence is TGTGCCAGCAGGATGGGCGGGCTTTCCTACAATGAGCAGTTCTTC.

This chain joins TRBV5-1 and TRBJ2-3, with 7 bases lining up with TRBD1. CDR1 is SGHRS and CDR2 is YFSETQ in the germline V gene. V gave up 2 bases and J gave up 3 bases; unmatched junction bases: 3. The CDR3 has 14 amino acids. The CDR3 DNA reads as TGCGCCAGCAGCTTAAAACAGGGGACAGATACGCAGTATTTT. Protein: CASSLKQGTDTQYF.

V gene TRBV5-1 combines with J gene TRBJ2-7; D is possibly TRBD1 or TRBD2 (6 bases each). Germline CDR1 is SGHRS and CDR2 is YFSETQ. Trimming took 4 bases from V and 6 from J, leaving 17 bases between them. CDR3 length: 14 amino acids. The CDR3 DNA is TGCGCCAGCAGCCTCCTACAGGGAGGAGGCGAGCAGTACTTC. The encoded protein is CASSLLQGGGEQYF.

CDR3: CASSGQGPNGYTF. The CDR3 nucleotides are TGTGCCAGTAGTGGGCAGGGCCCAAATGGCTACACCTTC. The chain employs TRBV19 and TRBJ1-2, with TRBD1 as a possible D gene (5 bases). The CDR3 has 13 residues. V dropped 5 bases and J dropped 6 bases, with 13 bases sitting between them. Germline CDR1 and CDR2: LNHDA and SQIVND (reference sequence).

The CDR3 loop is CASSLVGKTGELFF. CDR3 sequence (DNA): TGTGCCAGCAGCTTAGTGGGAAAAACCGGGGAGCTGTTTTTT. The chain employs TRBV7-9 and TRBJ2-2; no firm D call. The V end was cut by 1 base, the J end by 5 bases, with 8 bases between. The V gene's germline CDR1 is SEHNR and CDR2 FQNEAQ (reference sequence). CDR3 size: 14 residues.

The chain joins TRBV7-9 to TRBJ2-3; D is uncertain. V was pared by 2 bases and J by 5 bases, with 2 bases between. This CDR3 has 11 residues. Germline assignment: CDR1 SEHNR and CDR2 FQNEAQ (reference sequence). CDR3 in amino acids: CASSLIDTQYF. Written as DNA, the CDR3 is TGTGCCAGCAGCTTAATAGATACGCAGTATTTT.

The genes are TRBV6-6 and TRBJ1-4; D is undetermined. V was cut by 5 bases and J by 4 bases, with 14 bases left in between. The length of the CDR3 is 15 residues. CDR1 and CDR2 (germline): MNHNY, SVGAGI (reference sequence). The CDR3 spells CASSTGRAFNEKLFF. CDR3 DNA: TGTGCCAGCAGTACTGGAAGGGCCTTTAATGAAAAACTGTTTTTT.

V and J are TRBV23-1 and TRBJ2-5; no clear D gene. TRBV23-1 is identified as an open reading frame with a role that is uncertain. The V and J ends lost 0 bases and 5 bases respectively, with 13 bases between them. The CDR3 has 15 amino acids. The CDR3: CASSQSWGLRETQYF. The CDR3 DNA is TGCGCCAGCAGTCAATCCTGGGGTCTGCGTGAGACCCAGTACTTC.

The CDR3 loop reads CASSLELAVSNEQFF. The DNA of the CDR3 is TGTGCCAGCAGCTTGGAACTAGCGGTTAGCAATGAGCAGTTCTTC. The V gene is TRBV5-4, the J gene TRBJ2-1, with 8 bases matching TRBD2. The germline V gene encodes CDR1 SGHNT and CDR2 YYREEE (reference sequence). The CDR3 is made up of 15 amino acids. V was pared by 0 bases and J by 6 bases, with 5 bases of the junction left unmatched.

V is TRBV14 and J is TRBJ1-2; D is unresolved. Per germline, CDR1 SGHDN and CDR2 FVKESK. Trimming took 1 base from V and 6 from J, leaving 15 bases between them. There are 15 residues in the CDR3. Here the CDR3 DNA reads TGTGCCAGCAGCCAAGTTGTCGGGGTGACGAATGGCTACACCTTC. Translation: CASSQVVGVTNGYTF. The whole variable domain, filled in from reference TRBV14 and TRBJ1-2, reads EAGVTQFPSHSVIEKGQTVTLRCDPISGHDNLYWYRRVMGKEIKFLLHFVKESKQDESGMPNNRFLAERTGGTYSTLKVQPAELEDSGVYFCASSQVVGVTNGYTFGSGTRLTVV.